This is a list of T cell receptor beta chains from one sample in a study of blood T cell repertoires in COVID-19. Some clones are missing from TCRdb's copy, which holds only in-frame ones; the method was immunoSEQ multiplex PCR. Found here are 90,000 to 100,000 clones, approximately 80% of them singletons; the top ten hold 8% to 13%. Sequencing was performed on peripheral blood. The source is a man in his sixties or seventies with acute or convalescent COVID-19. Each CDR3 is given with its conserved first and last residue.

V gene	CDR3 protein
TRBV11-2	CASSLGTMNYGYTF
TRBV5-6	CASSSAQGGEEKLFF
TRBV7-3	CASRDPTVNSPLHF
TRBV9	CASSVDSHTGELFF
TRBV18	CASSPDRVGNSPLHF
TRBV10-1	CASSEKDRGTDTQYF
TRBV21-1	CASSKTPERDQPQHF
TRBV5-1	CASRPTGSSEKLFF
TRBV2	CASSLQGSIGEKLFF
TRBV7-8	CASSLVGTRRYQETQYF
TRBV7-8	CASSLRGEKLFF
TRBV2	CASRAGPNTDTQYF
TRBV10-3	CATGQPSEKLFF
TRBV2	CASSESWDQTKKIEQFF
TRBV3-1/TRBV3-2	CASRRQLAGESGNEQFF
TRBV19	CASGTGFNEQFF
TRBV6-1	CASSELIHEAFF
TRBV7-9	CASSYLDSPPSEQFF
TRBV6-5	CASSNRGLNTGELFF
TRBV6-4	CASSDSWQGVSGYTF
TRBV5-6	CASSLLQGGYTF
TRBV7-2	CASSLRTSGSEHTQYF
TRBV5-4	CASSSTREINSPLHF
TRBV4-1	CASSQTRGQTYNSPLHF
TRBV28	CASRGPRGLAGADEQYF
TRBV7-2	CASSLGSQETQYF
TRBV12-3/TRBV12-4	CASRTVNYGYTF
TRBV7-7	CASSPTGYNEQFF
TRBV30	CARDKTGDGEAFF